The subject of this entry is one T cell receptor (beta chain). Its antigen is currently unknown. This sample stems from a study of T cell responses to AZD1222 COVID-19 vaccine. V lost 3 bases and J 4 bases, leaving 18 bases between the germline ends. The V gene's germline CDR1 is MNHEY and CDR2 SMNVEV (reference sequence). There are 17 residues in the CDR3. Points from the study as a whole: The repertoires were collected only after the peak T cell response.

The table came from immunoSEQ multiplex PCR; TCRdb's copy has only in-frame clones and leaves some out. The sample includes approximately 180,000 clones, approximately 92% of them seen just once. This sequence originates from an adult who received the MenACWY meningococcal vaccine as a control. J is TRBJ2-2 and V is TRBV27; no definite D call. Source: peripheral blood, taken 28 days after the second dose of the MenACWY control vaccine. This CDR3 reads CASSFDRLTSATGELFF. The CDR3 DNA reads as TGTGCCAGCAGTTTCGACCGCCTAACCAGTGCCACCGGGGAGCTGTTTTTT.